This T cell receptor beta chain was found in a study of OX40 agonist ivuxolimab in advanced cancers. The CDR3 extends over 15 amino acids. V lost 0 bases and J 1 base, leaving 7 bases between the germline ends. Per the germline V gene, CDR1 is MNHEY and CDR2 is SVGAGI. The protocol was immunoSEQ multiplex PCR, while the TCRdb copy is restricted to in-frame clones and leaves out a portion. The sample comprises approximately 80,000 clones, about 89% of which are singletons, and more than 7.5% rests with the top ten. This specimen was CD4+ or CD8+ T cells sorted from blood, taken in a trial of the OX40 agonist ivuxolimab. This clonotype originated in an adult with an advanced solid tumor such as melanoma, head and neck, liver or kidney cancer. The V and J genes are TRBV6-5 and TRBJ1-5; possible D gene TRBD1, 5 bases. The CDR3 region is CASSYSGGSNQPQHF. The CDR3 nucleotides are TGTGCCAGCAGTTACTCTGGGGGAAGCAATCAGCCCCAGCATTTT.